This section outlines one T cell receptor (beta chain) sequence together with its context. This clone turned up a few times. Its antigen remains unidentified. Within one base of it there is no much larger clone, and no base qualities were kept. From the cysteine through the phenylalanine, the CDR3 covers 18 amino acids. Only CDR3 DNA is held: 54 bases, read in frame from base 1. V is trimmed back by 4 bases and J by 4 bases, and the junction contains 10 bases that no gene match accounts for. For CDR1 and CDR2, the germline V gene lists SGHDN and FVKESK. TCRbeta CDR3 regions were amplified from genomic DNA using the immunoSEQ Assay, a bias-controlled multiplex PCR. Per the original workflow: Within the assay, amplification of reference gene primers was used to estimate how many nucleated cells each sample contained. To quantify the absolute abundance of each unique TCRbeta CDR3 rearrangement, sequence reads were collapsed and filtered. For each sample, productive Simpson clonality was calculated as the square root of Simpson's diversity index over productive rearrangements. This immuneACCESS table, as held by TCRdb, lists in-frame sequences with V and J called but not all clones. Of the missing ones, under half trace to an unresolved V gene in checked studies; the others have no known cause. For V, J and clone size, that table is used; D and trimming come from the DNA. The sample table shows roughly 330,000 clones, and 86% are seen once. In total, the top ten clones hold under 2% of the sample.

Each collaborating institution followed its own protocols to collect whole blood in K2EDTA tubes. Collaborator samples were shipped for TCRbeta analysis as frozen whole blood, isolated PBMCs, or DNA extracted from either sample type. The entry originates in a study of blood T cell repertoires in COVID-19 (dated by TCRdb to 2018 to 2020). Regarding the study in general: Collaborator samples came from the United States, Italy and Spain and covered acute and convalescent phases of COVID-19. The material from the prospective study consisted of cDNA or gDNA derived from T cells, B-cell-depleted T cells, or PBMCs. Where HLA class I and class II types were available, the types were taken from metadata supplied by the sample provider, not from assay-based typing. Sample metadata almost always included a de-identified subject ID, COVID-19 status, age in years and sex. The repertoires were released in a freely available public database meant as a resource for research on the immune response to SARS-CoV-2. The dataset comprised deeply sampled blood TCRbeta repertoires from subjects exposed to, actively infected with, or recovered from COVID-19. Samples came from the ongoing ImmuneRACE study (first 160 participants) plus 1,254 subjects from 6 global collaborators.

Results the study describes overall, beyond this receptor: How much clinical and demographic metadata was included differed by source and by participant, and the metadata was provided uncurated.

The chain links TRBV14 with TRBJ1-6, with 10 central nucleotides matching TRBD1. Sequenced input: peripheral blood. The sequence was obtained from a woman in her forties or fifties with acute or convalescent COVID-19. For the CDR3, the sequence is CASSPSGTGVLYNSPLHF. The bases are TGTGCCAGCAGCCCCTCCGGGACAGGGGTTTTGTATAATTCACCCCTCCACTTT.